Shown below are 18 T cell receptor beta chains from a single sample sequenced in a study of response to subunit inactivated influenza vaccine. Via MiXCR, TCRdb re-called the RT-PCR reads, giving one row per CDR3 protein. The data hold approximately 680,000 distinct CDR3 sequences, with approximately 14% observed a single time. The sample was PBMCs from blood, taken 11 to 12 days after vaccination. The source is a man aged 50 to 59 who received an inactivated influenza vaccine.

The chain joins TRBV20-1 to TRBJ2-7; 8 bases are a match to TRBD2. CDR3 length equals 15 residues. Germline CDR1 is DFQATT and CDR2 is SNEGSKA (reference sequence). J gave up 6 bases and V 3 bases, and 13 bases lay outside the gene matches. DNA for the CDR3: TGCAGTGCTAGGACCCCCGCGGGAGGAGTGGGCGAGCAGTACTTC. Translating it yields CSARTPAGGVGEQYF.

The table lists this clonotype with many counts. This chain links TRBV28 with TRBJ2-1; perhaps D is TRBD1 or TRBD2 (5 bases each). This CDR3 contains 17 residues. V lost 3 bases, J lost 1 base, and 16 bases lay in between. Germline CDR1 reads MDHEN; CDR2 reads SYDVKM. CDR3 DNA: TGTGCCAGCAGTTTGCCCATCTTGGGACCTTCCTACAATGAGCAGTTCTTC. Its translation is CASSLPILGPSYNEQFF.

This clonotype was observed a few times. The gene calls are TRBV4-3 and TRBJ1-2; no clear D. Trimming left V 1 base short and J 3 bases short, with 12 bases between. CDR3 length: 15 residues. The germline CDR1 and CDR2 sequences are LGHNA and YSLEER. CDR3 DNA sequence: TGCGCCAGCAGCCAAGCGCGTTTGCTGCACTATGGCTACACCTTC. Encoded protein: CASSQARLLHYGYTF.

This clonotype was seen repeatedly, ten times or more. The junction differs from germline at one of its ends, possibly a read error. This sequence joins TRBV5-1 and TRBJ2-2; unclear D gene. The CDR3 extends over 13 amino acids. Germline V gives CDR1 SGHRS, CDR2 YFSETQ. DNA for the CDR3: TGTGCCAGCAGCTTAGCAAGCACCGGGGAGCTGTTTTTT. It codes for CASSLASTGELFF. Based on the CDR3 plus reference TRBV5-1 and TRBJ2-2, the full variable domain is KAGVTQTPRYLIKTRGQQVTLSCSPISGHRSVSWYQQTPGQGLQFLFEYFSETQRNKGNFPGRFSGRQFSNSRSEMNVSTLELGDSALYLCASSLASTGELFFGEGSRLTVL.

The sample holds a few counts of this clonotype. The genes are TRBV20-1 and TRBJ2-7; TRBD2 matches at 13 bases. The CDR3 spans 16 residues. Trimming at V came to 6 bases and at J to 3 bases, leaving 11 bases not matched to a gene. The germline V gene encodes CDR1 DFQATT and CDR2 SNEGSKA (reference sequence). CDR3 nucleotides: TGCAGTGCCAAAGCCCCCGGACTAGCGGGAGTCTACGAGCAGTACTTC. It is translated as CSAKAPGLAGVYEQYF.

This rearrangement joins TRBV19 to TRBJ2-5; perhaps TRBD1 as D (6 bases). The CDR3 has 13 residues. Looked up from germline, CDR1 is LNHDA and CDR2 is SQIVND (reference sequence). Between the trimmed V and J ends, which lost 3 bases and 1 base, there was a span of 6 bases. CDR3 in amino acids: CASSMDSQETQYF. The CDR3 nucleotides are TGTGCCAGTAGTATGGACAGCCAAGAGACCCAGTACTTC.

The chain is built from TRBV11-2 and TRBJ2-3; possible D gene TRBD2, 6 bases. Germline assignment: CDR1 SGHAT and CDR2 FQNNGV. V lost 1 base, J lost 3 bases, and 11 bases lay in between. The CDR3 length is 15 residues. The CDR3 loop reads CASSLVGGATDTQYF. CDR3 DNA: TGTGCCAGCAGCTTAGTGGGGGGAGCGACAGATACGCAGTATTTT.

V usage is TRBV19 and J usage is TRBJ2-7; 10 bases map to TRBD1. J gave up 5 bases and V 6 bases, and 4 bases lay outside the gene matches. Looked up from germline, CDR1 is LNHDA and CDR2 is SQIVND (reference sequence). The CDR3 runs to 13 residues. The CDR3 sequence: CASSPTGGDEQYF. DNA for the CDR3: TGTGCCAGTAGCCCGACAGGGGGCGACGAGCAGTACTTC.

The gene calls are TRBV6-4 and TRBJ2-7; 7 nucleotides match TRBD2. Germline trimming cut 2 bases from V and 6 bases from J; bases unmatched to any gene: 7. Germline values: CDR1 MRHNA, CDR2 SNTAGT. The CDR3 runs to 14 residues. The CDR3, as DNA: TGTGCCAGCAGTGACAGGACCCCGGGGGGCGAGCAGTACTTC. Protein product: CASSDRTPGGEQYF.

Only a few counts were recorded for this clonotype. J is TRBJ2-7 and V is TRBV7-9; TRBD1 aligns across 9 bases. CDR1 is SEHNR, CDR2 FQNEAQ, per germline (reference sequence). With 5 bases clipped from V and 7 bases from J, the junction kept 12 bases outside the gene matches. CDR3 length equals 15 residues. The chain's CDR3 is CASSEQSGTGSEQYF. The CDR3 coding sequence is TGTGCCAGCAGCGAACAATCCGGGACAGGGTCGGAGCAGTACTTC.

This clonotype appeared a few times. The rearrangement uses TRBV5-1 and TRBJ2-2; D not certain. With 3 bases removed from V and 0 bases from J, the gap between germline ends came to 9 bases. The CDR3 contains 15 residues. Germline V gives CDR1 SGHRS, CDR2 YFSETQ. CDR3 sequence (DNA): TGCGCCAGCAGCTCCGGAGAAGCGAACACCGGGGAGCTGTTTTTT. This codes for CASSSGEANTGELFF.

This chain joins TRBV20-1 and TRBJ2-5, with 8 bases lining up with TRBD1. Germline V gene sequence: CDR1 DFQATT, CDR2 SNEGSKA (reference sequence). CDR3 length: 15 amino acids. The V gene end was trimmed by 2 bases and the J gene end by 4 bases; junction bases not matched to a gene: 9. The CDR3 nucleotides read TGCAGTGCTAGACTCGACAGGGGAAGGGGAGAGACCCAGTACTTC. This gives the protein CSARLDRGRGETQYF.

This clonotype has a count of ten or more. This CDR3 is CASTAGYNEQFF. For the CDR3, the DNA is TGTGCCAGCACTGCGGGGTACAATGAGCAGTTCTTC. This chain links TRBV12-3 or TRBV12-4 with TRBJ2-1; possibly TRBD2 for D (6 bases). The CDR3 totals 12 residues. The V end was cut by 7 bases, the J end by 4 bases, with 8 bases between.

The chain employs TRBV19 and TRBJ1-6, with D possibly matching TRBD1 (6 bases). There are 15 residues in the CDR3. Trimming removed 10 bases at V and 12 bases at J, with 25 bases between. The germline CDR1 and CDR2 sequences are LNHDA and SQIVND (reference sequence). The CDR3 DNA reads as TGTGCCACCGGACAGAGCCTACAGACCGAAAGACCCCTCCACTTT. This gives the protein CATGQSLQTERPLHF.

This clonotype was detected only a few times. CDR3 bases: TGCGCCAGCAGCTTGGACGCGACGGAGAACACTGAAGCTTTCTTT. It codes for CASSLDATENTEAFF. The chain employs TRBV5-1 and TRBJ1-1; D call uncertain. Per germline, CDR1 SGHRS and CDR2 YFSETQ. Trimming stripped 0 bases from V and 1 base from J, with 10 bases between. The CDR3 is 15 amino acids.

This clonotype was counted only a few times. The rearrangement joins TRBV6-1 to TRBJ2-1; the match to TRBD2 covers 7 bases. Germline CDR1 and CDR2: MNHNS and SASEGT. The CDR3 consists of 16 residues. Unmatched junction bases numbered 12, after V lost 6 bases and J lost 4 bases. CDR3 in amino acids: CASSLTGGGGYNEQFF. CDR3 coding DNA: TGTGCCAGCAGCCTCACAGGTGGGGGGGGGTACAATGAGCAGTTCTTC.

This clonotype was seen just once. The chain recombines TRBV18 with TRBJ1-1; D perhaps matches TRBD1 (6 bases). This CDR3 is 14 amino acids long. Germline-derived CDR1 and CDR2 are KGHSH and LQKENI. V was trimmed by 5 bases and J by 2 bases, leaving 12 bases between them. The CDR3 sequence is CASSKGQRNTEAFF. DNA of the CDR3: TGTGCCAGCTCAAAAGGACAGAGAAACACTGAAGCTTTCTTT. The complete variable domain, with remaining parts taken from reference TRBV18 and TRBJ1-1, reads NAGVMQNPRHLVRRRGQEARLRCSPMKGHSHVYWYRQLPEEGLKFMVYLQKENIIDESGMPKERFSAEFPKEGPSILRIQQVVRGDSAAYFCASSKGQRNTEAFFGQGTRLTVV.

This clonotype has ten or more counts. The chain joins TRBV7-9 to TRBJ2-3, with 8 bases matching TRBD2. CDR1 and CDR2 (germline): SEHNR, FQNEAQ (reference sequence). V gave up 1 base and J gave up 8 bases; unmatched junction bases: 8. The CDR3 has 15 amino acids. The CDR3 sequence: CASSLVRGGQSTQYF. The CDR3 nucleotides are TGTGCCAGCAGCTTAGTCCGGGGGGGCCAAAGTACGCAGTATTTT. The variable domain in full, with the rest retrieved from reference TRBV7-9 and TRBJ2-3, is DTGVSQNPRHKITKRGQNVTFRCDPISEHNRLYWYRQTLGQGPEFLTYFQNEAQLEKSRLLSDRFSAERPKGSFSTLEIQRTEQGDSAMYLCASSLVRGGQSTQYFGPGTRLTVL.